This section outlines one T cell receptor (beta chain) sequence together with its context. The V end lost 3 bases, the J end lost 2 bases, and 28 bases lay between the germline ends. The CDR3 loop spans 20 amino acids. Germline V gene lookup returns CDR1 SGHDN and CDR2 FVKESK. The data were taken from a study of blood T cell repertoires in COVID-19. The repertoire was sequenced with immunoSEQ multiplex PCR; TCRdb's copy has only in-frame clones and lacks some. Of some 200,000 clones listed, about 89% are singletons. The TCR comes from a woman aged 35 to 49 with acute or convalescent COVID-19. The sample taken for sequencing was peripheral blood. The V and J genes are TRBV14 and TRBJ1-2; perhaps TRBD1 as D (6 bases). This chain's CDR3 is CASSQKRELGQTLSNYGYTF. The CDR3 nucleotides read TGTGCCAGCAGCCAGAAAAGGGAGTTAGGACAGACCCTCAGCAACTATGGCTACACCTTC.